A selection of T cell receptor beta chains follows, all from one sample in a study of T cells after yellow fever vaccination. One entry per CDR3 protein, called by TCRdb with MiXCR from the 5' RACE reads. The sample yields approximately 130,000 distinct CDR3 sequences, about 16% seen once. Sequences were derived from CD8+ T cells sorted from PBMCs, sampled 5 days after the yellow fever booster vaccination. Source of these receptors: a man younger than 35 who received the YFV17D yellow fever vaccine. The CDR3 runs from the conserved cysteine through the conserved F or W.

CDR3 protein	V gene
CASSFGAGVLGGELFF	TRBV11-2
CASSLGGSYNEQFF	TRBV11-2
CATGQSSYEQYF	TRBV15
CASSYFGTGINEQFF	TRBV6-5
CASSFEFEYGYTF	TRBV12-3/TRBV12-4
CASSPSGGQPPEPSFANTGELFF	TRBV11-2
CAWSRGDTQYF	TRBV30
CASSVANALNYGYTF	TRBV9
CASSQDRWGGDEQFF	TRBV4-3
CASSPWDREEETQYF	TRBV5-1
CASRKTRGPSGNTIYF	TRBV11-2
CASSHQGSYEQYF	TRBV4-1
CASSQDDPGTEAFF	TRBV4-1
CSVVGQGGTQYF	TRBV29-1
CASSGAGQGANEQFF	TRBV25-1
CASSDRITEAFF	TRBV7-9
CATSGEGYEQFF	TRBV15
CASSQDSGTYNEQFF	TRBV14
CASTPGFGYEQYF	TRBV12-3/TRBV12-4
CSVTPLETGAGGTQYF	TRBV29-1
CASSTQEAEVNTDTQYF	TRBV7-9
CASTWGNTGELFF	TRBV3-1
CASSQGVGNQPQHF	TRBV4-1
CASSPLGGRTEAFF	TRBV27
CASSTSSYNSPLHF	TRBV7-2
CASSYGASDTQYF	TRBV6-2/TRBV6-3
CASSPGTAGRDEQFF	TRBV5-8
CASSRERGGYNEQFF	TRBV14
CASSLASGGLNEQFF	TRBV12-3/TRBV12-4
CASWSLLYNEQFF	TRBV12-3/TRBV12-4
CASSLVGTEYGYTF	TRBV19
CASSQDQRAGGEQYF	TRBV4-1
CASSHGTGYEQYF	TRBV5-1
CASSQDSVIRGQPQHF	TRBV4-1
CASSPDRGLPIEQYF	TRBV7-9
CASSTNNEQFF	TRBV12-3/TRBV12-4
CASSGSGYNEQFF	TRBV2
CSVEGVAATDEQYF	TRBV29-1
CASSHGTTGANVLTF	TRBV7-3
CASSLGPSDQPQHF	TRBV5-1
CSARDLGETQYF	TRBV29-1
CASSLASGVSGELFF	TRBV12-3/TRBV12-4
CASKLTGGGETQYF	TRBV4-1
CASSPGGEQFF	TRBV6-5
CASTPDQETQYF	TRBV6-5
CASSFAGGVTDTQYF	TRBV12-3/TRBV12-4
CASSPPGHYEQYF	TRBV5-1
CASSVRDRDGYTF	TRBV25-1
CASSLYNAANYGYTF	TRBV4-1
CASSQVGAGHGELFF	TRBV4-1
CASSGTSDYNEQFF	TRBV6-2/TRBV6-3
CASSPRVGGHSYNEQFF	TRBV7-9
CASSPSPTNYGYTF	TRBV4-3
CASSGVGTGNGELFF	TRBV5-4
CASSQVGAKNTEAFF	TRBV14
CASSYDIAYEQYF	TRBV6-5
CASSRTPAGELFF	TRBV7-9
CASRPRVGNQPQHF	TRBV6-5